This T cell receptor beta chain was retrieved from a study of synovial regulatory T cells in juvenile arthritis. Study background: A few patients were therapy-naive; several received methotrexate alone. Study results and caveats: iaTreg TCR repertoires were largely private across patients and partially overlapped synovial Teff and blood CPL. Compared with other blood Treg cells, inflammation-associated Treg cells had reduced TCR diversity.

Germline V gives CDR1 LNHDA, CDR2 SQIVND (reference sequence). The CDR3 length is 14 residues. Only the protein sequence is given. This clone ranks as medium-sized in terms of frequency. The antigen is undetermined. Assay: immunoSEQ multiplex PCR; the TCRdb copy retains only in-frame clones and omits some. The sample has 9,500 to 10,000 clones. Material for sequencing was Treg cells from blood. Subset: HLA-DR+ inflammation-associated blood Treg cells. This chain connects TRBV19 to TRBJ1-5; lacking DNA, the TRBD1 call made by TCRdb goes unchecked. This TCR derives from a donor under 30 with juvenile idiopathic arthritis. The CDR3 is CASSKTGLGQPQHF.